A single sample gave rise to the 16 T cell receptor beta chains below, sequenced in a study of OX40 agonist ivuxolimab in advanced cancers. Sequencing was performed with immunoSEQ multiplex PCR; in TCRdb, only in-frame clones are kept and a portion is missing. The table records some 78,000 clones, around nine tenths of them present only once. This specimen was CD4+ or CD8+ T cells sorted from blood, taken in a trial of the OX40 agonist ivuxolimab. The receptors here all came from an adult with an advanced solid tumor such as melanoma, head and neck, liver or kidney cancer.

The chain has TRBV19 and TRBJ2-5, with TRBD1 matching 7 bases. The V gene's germline CDR1 is LNHDA and CDR2 SQIVND (reference sequence). With 1 base clipped from V and 2 bases from J, the junction kept 1 base outside the gene matches. The CDR3 spans 14 residues. In nucleotides, the CDR3 is TGTGCCAGTAGTATAGGGGGACAGCAAGAGACCCAGTACTTC. Translated: CASSIGGQQETQYF.

V usage is TRBV28 and J usage is TRBJ1-2, with a weak D call TRBD1 (6 bases). With 8 bases removed from V and 4 bases from J, the gap between germline ends came to 20 bases. There are 15 residues in the CDR3. Germline CDR1 and CDR2: MDHEN and SYDVKM. CDR3 DNA: TGTGCCAGCGGCATTGGGGGCAGCCCCCTCTATGGCTACACCTTC. Amino acids: CASGIGGSPLYGYTF.

This chain connects TRBV6-1 to TRBJ1-5; maybe TRBD1 (6 bases). Germline V gene data show CDR1 as MNHNS and CDR2 as SASEGT. This CDR3 region has 14 residues. V was clipped by 6 bases and J by 7 bases, with 16 bases between them. Written as DNA, the CDR3 is TGTGCCAGCAGCGCCGAGGGGGGGCACCAGCCCCAGCATTTT. This codes for CASSAEGGHQPQHF.

In its sample, this clone was seen once. This sequence joins TRBV27 and TRBJ2-3; 7 bases line up with TRBD1. The CDR3 covers 14 residues. V gave up 4 bases and J gave up 7 bases; unmatched junction bases: 8. Germline CDR1 MNHEY, CDR2 SMNVEV (reference sequence). In DNA, the CDR3 is TGTGCCAGCAGTTCCCTGAGGGGGCCGCATACGCAGTATTTT. This codes for CASSSLRGPHTQYF.

The chain combines TRBV19 with TRBJ1-2, with TRBD1 matching 8 bases. CDR1 and CDR2 (germline): LNHDA, SQIVND (reference sequence). V lost 2 bases, J lost 7 bases, and 9 bases stayed unmatched. This CDR3 spans 15 amino acids. The CDR3 loop reads CASSIQVQGGSGYTF. CDR3 DNA: TGTGCCAGTAGTATACAGGTACAGGGGGGCAGTGGCTACACCTTC.

V is TRBV4-1 and J is TRBJ2-2; no definite D call. CDR1 and CDR2 (germline): MGHRA, YSYEKL. Between the trimmed V and J ends, which lost 0 bases and 6 bases, there was a span of 5 bases. This CDR3 spans 13 amino acids. The CDR3 loop reads CASSQDPAGELFF. As DNA, the CDR3 is TGCGCCAGCAGCCAAGACCCTGCCGGGGAGCTGTTTTTT.

The V and J genes are TRBV7-6 and TRBJ1-3; D is unresolved. Per the germline V gene, CDR1 is SGHVS and CDR2 is FNYEAQ. The CDR3 consists of 17 residues. The ends were cut back, 1 base at V and 1 base at J, with 14 bases in the middle. CDR3 DNA sequence: TGTGCCAGCAGCTTAGGGCCAGGTCGGACTTCTGGAAACACCATATATTTT. Translating it yields CASSLGPGRTSGNTIYF. Combining the CDR3 with reference TRBV7-6 and TRBJ1-3 gives the whole variable domain GAGVSQSPRYKVTKRGQDVALRCDPISGHVSLYWYRQALGQGPEFLTYFNYEAQQDKSGLPNDRFSAERPEGSISTLTIQRTEQRDSAMYRCASSLGPGRTSGNTIYFGEGSWLTVV.

The chain has TRBV18 and TRBJ1-5; TRBD1 agrees at 7 bases. Trimming removed 6 bases from V and 0 bases from J; junction bases left unmatched: 14. Germline V gene sequence: CDR1 KGHSH, CDR2 LQKENI. The CDR3 is 18 amino acids. The CDR3 DNA is TGTGCCAGCTCCAAGGGTCGGCAGGGGGAAGTTAGCAATCAGCCCCAGCATTTT. It encodes CASSKGRQGEVSNQPQHF. The entire variable domain, with the rest obtained from reference TRBV18 and TRBJ1-5, is as follows: NAGVMQNPRHLVRRRGQEARLRCSPMKGHSHVYWYRQLPEEGLKFMVYLQKENIIDESGMPKERFSAEFPKEGPSILRIQQVVRGDSAAYFCASSKGRQGEVSNQPQHFGDGTRLSIL.

This chain uses TRBV4-1 with TRBJ2-1; D tentatively fits TRBD1 or TRBD2 (5 bases each). Per the germline V gene, CDR1 is MGHRA and CDR2 is YSYEKL. The CDR3 has 16 amino acids. Trimming left V 2 bases short and J 9 bases short, with 20 bases between. The CDR3: CASSQPLGLPRGEQFF. CDR3 DNA sequence: TGCGCCAGCAGCCAACCACTAGGGTTGCCTAGGGGTGAGCAGTTCTTC.

The chain recombines TRBV19 with TRBJ1-5; 7 bases map to TRBD1. Germline V gives CDR1 LNHDA, CDR2 SQIVND (reference sequence). The CDR3 runs 15 residues. Trimming removed 7 bases from V and 9 bases from J; junction bases left unmatched: 15. The CDR3 DNA follows: TGTGCCAGTAAAAGGGGGACAGCGAACCCTTGGCCCCAGCATTTT. This encodes CASKRGTANPWPQHF.

This clone was counted only a few times. The chain recombines TRBV13 with TRBJ2-2, with 8 positions matching TRBD2. Losses at the gene ends were 5 bases for V and 3 bases for J; bases not matched to a gene: 5. This CDR3 spans 15 amino acids. CDR1 PRHDT and CDR2 FYEKMQ come from the germline V gene (reference sequence). CDR3 in amino acids: CASSPLAGDTGELFF. CDR3 nucleotides: TGTGCCAGCAGCCCCCTAGCGGGCGACACCGGGGAGCTGTTTTTT.

This sequence joins TRBV19 and TRBJ1-1, with D maybe TRBD1 (5 bases). The germline gives CDR1 LNHDA, CDR2 SQIVND (reference sequence). This CDR3 is 17 amino acids long. Between the trimmed V and J ends, which lost 2 bases and 0 bases, there was a span of 16 bases. In nucleotides, the CDR3 is TGTGCCAGTAGTATATGGCAGGGCGTCCTAATGAACACTGAAGCTTTCTTT. Its translation is CASSIWQGVLMNTEAFF.

V is TRBV5-1 and J is TRBJ2-7, with unresolved D. The CDR3 runs to 16 residues. Per the germline V gene, CDR1 is SGHRS and CDR2 is YFSETQ. V was pared by 1 base and J by 0 bases, with 14 bases between. DNA for the CDR3: TGCGCCAGCAGCTTGTTAGGCACTACCTCCTCCTACGAGCAGTACTTC. Encoded protein: CASSLLGTTSSYEQYF.

The J gene is TRBJ2-7, the V gene TRBV11-2, with D hard to call. The CDR3 loop spans 14 amino acids. From germline, CDR1 is SGHAT and CDR2 FQNNGV. Trimming pared 2 bases from V and 2 bases from J, leaving 10 bases between. The CDR3 spells CASSLRQPPYEQYF. As DNA, the CDR3 is TGTGCCAGCAGCTTAAGGCAGCCCCCCTACGAGCAGTACTTC.

CDR3 loop: CASSRQGGGAKNIQYF. The CDR3 coding sequence is TGTGCCAGTAGTAGACAGGGCGGGGGAGCCAAAAACATTCAGTACTTC. The chain combines TRBV19 with TRBJ2-4, with D perhaps assigned TRBD1 or TRBD2 (7 bases each). Trimming removed 4 bases at V and 0 bases at J, with 13 bases between. This CDR3 is built from 16 residues. The germline V gene has CDR1 LNHDA and CDR2 SQIVND (reference sequence).

The chain joins TRBV6-6 to TRBJ2-7, with TRBD2 identical over 13 bases. CDR1 and CDR2 (germline): MNHNY, SVGAGI (reference sequence). There are 15 residues in the CDR3. The V gene end was trimmed by 5 bases and the J gene end by 0 bases; junction bases not matched to a gene: 1. The CDR3 reads CASSGTSGASYEQYF. As DNA, the CDR3 is TGTGCCAGCAGTGGGACTAGCGGGGCCTCCTACGAGCAGTACTTC.